The 18 T cell receptor beta chains given below trace back to one sample, sequenced in a study of T cells after yellow fever vaccination. TCRdb processed the 5' RACE reads anew with MiXCR; each CDR3 protein has one entry. The sample has roughly 120,000 distinct CDR3 sequences; roughly 7.9% are singletons. The sequences come from CD4+ T cells sorted from PBMCs, collected around 45 days after the first yellow fever vaccination. These receptor sequences come from a man younger than 30 who received the YFV17D yellow fever vaccine.

In its sample, this clonotype was seen many times. This rearrangement joins TRBV7-9 to TRBJ2-3; maybe TRBD1 (5 bases). The V end lost 5 bases, the J end lost 2 bases, and 20 bases lay between the germline ends. The germline V gene has CDR1 SEHNR and CDR2 FQNEAQ (reference sequence). This CDR3 is built from 17 residues. The CDR3 loop is CASSPVGPSDTTDTQYF. As DNA, the CDR3 is TGTGCCAGCAGCCCCGTGGGGCCAAGCGATACCACAGATACGCAGTATTTT. The variable domain in full, with the rest retrieved from reference TRBV7-9 and TRBJ2-3, is DTGVSQNPRHKITKRGQNVTFRCDPISEHNRLYWYRQTLGQGPEFLTYFQNEAQLEKSRLLSDRFSAERPKGSFSTLEIQRTEQGDSAMYLCASSPVGPSDTTDTQYFGPGTRLTVL.

The sample holds many counts of this clonotype. The genes are TRBV7-2 and TRBJ2-2, with unresolved D. Germline V lookup: CDR1 SGHTA, CDR2 FQGNSA. The V end lost 1 base, the J end lost 2 bases, and 8 bases lay between the germline ends. This CDR3 spans 15 amino acids. CDR3 DNA: TGTGCCAGCAGCTTAGAGAACAGCAACACCGGGGAGCTGTTTTTT. Protein: CASSLENSNTGELFF.

At least ten counts were recorded for this clonotype. This chain connects TRBV10-3 to TRBJ1-5; D gene uncertain. Trimming pared 2 bases from V and 6 bases from J, leaving 11 bases between. This CDR3 has 14 amino acids. CDR1 ENHRY and CDR2 SYGVKD come from the germline V gene. The DNA of the CDR3 is TGTGCCATCAGTGAGCGGGAAGAAGCTCAGCCCCAGCATTTT. Amino acid sequence: CAISEREEAQPQHF.

This clonotype was seen ten or more times. The chain employs TRBV27 and TRBJ1-5, with 8 bases aligning to TRBD1. The ends lost 5 bases at V and 7 bases at J; junction bases unmatched: 10. Germline V gene data show CDR1 as MNHEY and CDR2 as SMNVEV (reference sequence). The CDR3 spans 15 residues. The CDR3 nucleotides read TGTGCCAGCAGTCTTACCAGGGGGCCAGGGCAGCCCCAGCATTTT. The encoded protein is CASSLTRGPGQPQHF.

A remark on this clonotype: A read error may explain this, as a much larger clone is one base away. The chain recombines TRBV23-1 with TRBJ1-2; D gene unclear. Being an ORF, TRBV23-1 has a function that is uncertain. This CDR3 has 16 amino acids. The V and J ends lost 1 base and 8 bases respectively, with 20 bases between them. CDR3 residues: CASSQFSSTTALGYTF. The CDR3 DNA is TGCGCCAGCAGTCAATTCAGTAGCACCACCGCCCTGGGCTACACCTTC.

The rearrangement joins TRBV5-1 to TRBJ1-6, with TRBD1 as a possible D gene (5 bases). The ends were cut back, 4 bases at V and 7 bases at J, with 12 bases in the middle. Germline V gene data show CDR1 as SGHRS and CDR2 as YFSETQ. CDR3 length equals 14 residues. The CDR3 region is CASSTGTMNSPLHF. The CDR3 region has the DNA TGCGCCAGCAGCACCGGGACGATGAATTCACCCCTCCACTTT.

This clonotype was counted at least ten times. The J gene is TRBJ2-5, the V gene TRBV11-2; tentatively, D is TRBD1 (5 bases). With 7 bases removed from V and 4 bases from J, the gap between germline ends came to 10 bases. The CDR3 has 12 residues. The germline V gene has CDR1 SGHAT and CDR2 FQNNGV. The DNA for the CDR3 is TGTGCCAGCACGACAGCTTCAGAGACCCAGTACTTC. Encoded protein: CASTTASETQYF. The whole variable domain, filled in from reference TRBV11-2 and TRBJ2-5, reads EAGVAQSPRYKIIEKRQSVAFWCNPISGHATLYWYQQILGQGPKLLIQFQNNGVVDDSQLPKDRFSAERLKGVDSTLKIQPAKLEDSAVYLCASTTASETQYFGPGTRLLVL.

The V call is TRBV28, the J call TRBJ1-1; 11 nucleotides align to TRBD1. V shed 4 bases, J shed 6 bases, and the junction held 7 bases outside the gene matches. The length of the CDR3 is 15 residues. Germline V CDR1 and CDR2: MDHEN, SYDVKM. CDR3 sequence reads: CASSSLGQGASEAFF. CDR3 in DNA: TGTGCCAGCAGTTCCCTCGGACAGGGGGCATCTGAAGCTTTCTTT.

This clonotype was observed many times. The germline gene is not matched at one end of the junction; a read error may be the cause. The chain links TRBV5-4 to TRBJ2-7; 8 bases line up with TRBD1. The CDR3 totals 14 residues. The V gene's germline CDR1 is SGHNT and CDR2 YYREEE (reference sequence). In DNA, the CDR3 is TGTGCCAGCAGCTTGAGGACAGGGTCCTTCGAGCAGTACTTC. It yields the protein CASSLRTGSFEQYF.

The V gene is TRBV28, the J gene TRBJ2-2, with D uncertain. The CDR3 contains 14 residues. CDR1 MDHEN and CDR2 SYDVKM come from the germline V gene. The V end lost 8 bases, the J end lost 4 bases, and 14 bases lay between the germline ends. The CDR3 coding sequence is TGTGCCAGCGGCCCCGGGCTCTTCACCGGGGAGCTGTTTTTT. This translates into CASGPGLFTGELFF.

The V and J genes are TRBV14 and TRBJ2-5; TRBD2 agrees at 8 bases. Trimming removed 0 bases from V and 9 bases from J; junction bases left unmatched: 9. Germline CDR1 SGHDN, CDR2 FVKESK. The CDR3 contains 15 residues. The CDR3 region is CASSQDGGGKPAQYF. Written as DNA, the CDR3 is TGTGCCAGCAGCCAAGACGGCGGGGGGAAACCGGCCCAGTACTTC.

This clonotype has ten or more counts. V is TRBV5-1 and J is TRBJ2-7, with D tentatively TRBD2 (6 bases). The CDR3 length is 12 residues. V gave up 2 bases and J gave up 4 bases, with 7 bases separating them. Germline-derived CDR1 and CDR2 are SGHRS and YFSETQ. The CDR3 DNA reads as TGCGCCAGCAGCTTCGGGGGATACGAGCAGTACTTC. This sequence encodes CASSFGGYEQYF.

This clonotype was seen many times. The rearrangement uses TRBV7-2 and TRBJ2-1; D uncertain. V gave up 2 bases and J gave up 4 bases, with 9 bases separating them. Germline CDR1 is SGHTA and CDR2 is FQGNSA. This CDR3 spans 14 amino acids. Written as DNA, the CDR3 is TGTGCCAGCAGCTTAATCCCCGGATACAATGAGCAGTTCTTC. It encodes CASSLIPGYNEQFF.

The table lists this clonotype with many counts. The rearrangement uses TRBV6-5 and TRBJ1-5, with D uncertain. The V end lost 5 bases, the J end lost 4 bases, and 9 bases lay between the germline ends. Germline V lookup: CDR1 MNHEY, CDR2 SVGAGI. The CDR3 extends over 13 amino acids. In nucleotides, the CDR3 is TGTGCCAGCAGTACCCGGGAGAATCAGCCCCAGCATTTT. Translated, it gives CASSTRENQPQHF.

This clonotype was recorded at least ten times. The chain is built from TRBV5-1 and TRBJ2-5; 7 nucleotides match TRBD2. With V trimmed by 2 bases and J by 5 bases, 6 bases remained unmatched. Germline CDR1 SGHRS, CDR2 YFSETQ. The CDR3 totals 14 residues. This chain's CDR3 is CASSLRGGSETQYF. The CDR3 region has the DNA TGCGCCAGCAGCTTAAGGGGAGGGTCCGAGACCCAGTACTTC.

This clonotype was recorded at least ten times. This chain links TRBV11-3 with TRBJ2-2; 8 positions agree with TRBD1. Germline values: CDR1 SGHNT, CDR2 YENEEA. Losses at the gene ends were 5 bases for V and 3 bases for J; bases not matched to a gene: 8. The CDR3 runs 16 residues. The CDR3 nucleotides read TGTGCCAGCAGCCTAAGGAGGACAGGGTACACCGGGGAGCTGTTTTTT. Encoded protein: CASSLRRTGYTGELFF.

This clonotype was counted at least ten times. This CDR3 is CASSRLGLNQPQHF. DNA of the CDR3: TGTGCCAGCAGCCGATTAGGGCTCAATCAGCCCCAGCATTTT. This rearrangement joins TRBV7-8 to TRBJ1-5; D unresolved. This CDR3 is built from 14 residues. V dropped 5 bases and J dropped 3 bases, with 11 bases sitting between them. Per germline, CDR1 SGHVS and CDR2 FQNEAQ.

In its sample, this clonotype was seen many times. This rearrangement joins TRBV10-3 to TRBJ2-3; D is undetermined. Trimming cost V 0 bases and J 9 bases, with 10 bases left between them. The germline CDR1 and CDR2 sequences are ENHRY and SYGVKD. The CDR3 covers 13 residues. The CDR3 nucleotides read TGTGCCATCAGTGAGTCACCTCAAGGAACGCAGTATTTT. Residues: CAISESPQGTQYF.